Reported below is one T cell receptor (beta chain). The antigen is not known. The germline V gene has CDR1 KGHSH and CDR2 LQKENI. The CDR3 consists of 18 residues. J gave up 2 bases and V 5 bases, and 9 bases lay outside the gene matches. This entry comes from a study of cytomegalovirus exposure and HLA in healthy donors. Overall study context: Unique TCRs from HLA-typed donors, roughly 89 million of them, were held in an early data release. Study-wide points: In a later analysis, TCR beta V- and J-gene trimming showed a link to a missense DCLRE1C variant. Prediction of most subjects' HLA-A and HLA-B alleles by TCR beta sequences was reportedly accurate.

PCR primers comprised 60 Vbeta and 13 Jbeta primers. The assay was immunoSEQ multiplex PCR, and TCRdb's table has in-frame clones only and misses some. The table includes about 180,000 clones, approximately 80% detected once. The genes are TRBV18 and TRBJ1-4; 12 nucleotides agree with TRBD1. The sequence came from a man between 60 and 70 years old in good health and CMV-seronegative. Sequenced sample: PBMCs. The CDR3 is CASSSPGQGAQTNEKLFF. The CDR3 DNA sequence: TGTGCCAGCTCATCGCCGGGACAGGGGGCGCAGACTAATGAAAAACTGTTTTTT.